These T cell receptor beta chains were read from a single sample in a study of post-analysis software for immune sequencing data. TCRdb fed the PCR reads into MiXCR, producing one record per CDR3 protein. The sample lists almost 700,000 distinct CDR3 sequences, more than 50% occurring once. The sequencing sample was made of blood. The source of these receptors is a girl aged 2 to 9 with multiple sclerosis. The CDR3 runs from the conserved cysteine through the conserved F or W. D genes are given only for firm matches. A row's size may be missing; if present it is once, few, many or a size class.

clone_size,d_call,v_call,j_call,cdr3_nt,cdr3_aa
few,.,TRBV4-2,TRBJ1-4,TGTGCCAGCAGCCAACCCTTAAGGGACGAAAAACTGTTTTTT,CASSQPLRDEKLFF
.,TRBD2,TRBV10-3,TRBJ2-6,TGTGCCATCAGTGAGCGGCGGAGCGGGAGGGCCAACGTCCTGACTTTC,CAISERRSGRANVLTF
.,TRBD2,TRBV9,TRBJ2-7,TGTGCCAGCAGCGCAGGCGGGAGGACCTACGAGCAGTACTTC,CASSAGGRTYEQYF
.,.,TRBV20-1,TRBJ2-5,TGCAGTGTCTTGGTTGGAGAGACCCAGTACTTC,CSVLVGETQYF
.,TRBD2,TRBV10-3,TRBJ2-7,TGTGCCATCAGTGAGCGGGAGGGCCATGGGGACGAGCAGTACTTC,CAISEREGHGDEQYF
few,.,TRBV7-2,TRBJ2-4,TGTGCCAGCAGCTTAGGAGGCTCGCAGAAGCTCCCGTACTTC,CASSLGGSQKLPYF
.,.,TRBV6-1,TRBJ2-7,TGTGCCAGCAATAAGCTAGAGACAGTCTCCTACGAGCAGTACTTC,CASNKLETVSYEQYF
.,.,TRBV30,TRBJ2-1,TGTGCCTGGAGGTTCTATAGCGGCGGCGAGCAGTTCTTC,CAWRFYSGGEQFF
few,.,TRBV20-1,TRBJ1-1,TGCAGTGCTAGAGACCCACAGAGGTGGAACACTGAAGCTTTCTTT,CSARDPQRWNTEAFF
.,.,TRBV15,TRBJ2-7,TGTGCCACCAGCAGAGGTGGAGGGGGCGTCGAGCAGTACTTC,CATSRGGGGVEQYF
.,TRBD2,TRBV7-2,TRBJ2-1,TGTGCCAGCAGCTTATCTGGGTATAGCGGGGAGATCTCCTACAATGAGCAGTTCTTC,CASSLSGYSGEISYNEQFF
.,.,TRBV20-1,TRBJ1-2,TGCAGTGCTAGAGCACAGGGAGCTCCCCGACAGAACTATGGCTACACCTTC,CSARAQGAPRQNYGYTF
.,.,TRBV10-2,TRBJ2-1,TGCGCCAGCAGTGAGTGGATTTACAATGAGCAGTTCTTC,CASSEWIYNEQFF
few,TRBD2,TRBV20-1,TRBJ2-7,TGCAGTGCTAATAGCGGGAGGGCCCACGAGCAGTACTTC,CSANSGRAHEQYF
few,.,TRBV12-3/TRBV12-4,TRBJ2-7,TGTGCCAGCAGTTTGTATCTCAGGGAGCAGTACTTC,CASSLYLREQYF
few,.,TRBV29-1,TRBJ2-1,TGCAGCGTTGACGGAGAGACTTACAATGAGCAGTTCTTC,CSVDGETYNEQFF
few,TRBD1,TRBV4-1,TRBJ1-6,TGCGCCAGCAGCCAAGATGGATCGACAGGGCCTAATTCACCCCTCCACTTT,CASSQDGSTGPNSPLHF
.,.,TRBV7-9,TRBJ1-4,TGTGCCCTCCAGCCTGGGACGGGTGAAAAACTGTTTTTT,CALQPGTGEKLFF
.,.,TRBV4-1,TRBJ2-5,TGCGCCAGCAGCCAAGATCGGGGCAGCGTAACTGAGACCCAGTACTTC,CASSQDRGSVTETQYF
few,TRBD1,TRBV29-1,TRBJ2-5,TGCAGCGTAGGGGGGACAGGGGTTTCAGAGACCCAGTACTTC,CSVGGTGVSETQYF
.,.,TRBV20-1,TRBJ2-7,TGCAGTGCTAGAGCTGGCAGCCTAACCTACGAGCAGTACTTC,CSARAGSLTYEQYF
.,TRBD1,TRBV4-3,TRBJ1-4,TGCGCCAGCAGCCACGAGGACAGGGTAGATGAAAAACTGTTTTTT,CASSHEDRVDEKLFF
few,.,TRBV6-6,TRBJ2-7,TGTGCCAGCAGTCACCGGACAGACGAGCAGTACTTC,CASSHRTDEQYF
.,.,TRBV6-5,TRBJ1-6,TGTGCCAGCAGTTACACGGGGCAGGGAAATTCACCCCTCCACTTT,CASSYTGQGNSPLHF
.,TRBD1,TRBV29-1,TRBJ1-5,TGCAGCGTCGTCGGGACAGGGGGCAATCAGCCCCAGCATTTT,CSVVGTGGNQPQHF
.,.,TRBV7-6,TRBJ2-1,TGTGCCAGCAGCTTCCATGACAGTAACAATGAGCAGTTCTTC,CASSFHDSNNEQFF
.,TRBD2,TRBV20-1,TRBJ2-1,TGCAGTGCCCACGGGCGGGAGACGGACAATGAGCAGTTCTTC,CSAHGRETDNEQFF
.,.,TRBV20-1,TRBJ2-7,TGCAGTGCTAGATCTTTTTATGGCGAGCAGTACTTC,CSARSFYGEQYF
.,.,TRBV9,TRBJ2-7,TGTGCCAGCAGCTCTTTGGGGGAGTGGGGCGAGCAGTACTTC,CASSSLGEWGEQYF
.,TRBD1,TRBV29-1,TRBJ2-7,TGCAGCGTCGCCTGGGACAGAACCTACGAGCAGTACTTC,CSVAWDRTYEQYF
.,TRBD2,TRBV12-3/TRBV12-4,TRBJ2-2,TGTGCCAGCAGTTTTCTTCCGGGACTAGCCCCCGGGGAGCTGTTTTTT,CASSFLPGLAPGELFF
.,.,TRBV29-1,TRBJ2-3,TGCAGCGCTGTGGGCACTCACAGCACAGATACGCAGTATTTT,CSAVGTHSTDTQYF